The clone carrying this T cell receptor beta chain was found many times. One entry per CDR3 protein, called by TCRdb with MiXCR from the PCR reads. The top ten hold 0.7% to 0.95% of the sample, which has some 580,000 distinct CDR3 sequences, roughly 25% seen once. This sample is drawn from a study of molecular identifiers for immune sequencing clone quantification. The germline V gene encodes CDR1 DFQATT and CDR2 SNEGSKA (reference sequence). After removal of 1 base from V and 5 bases from J, the junction contained 16 bases not matched to a gene. The CDR3 totals 19 residues. V is TRBV20-1 and J is TRBJ2-7; TRBD2 matches at 14 bases. The source of this sequence is a human donor in good health. Some libraries in this study had Jurkat cell RNA spiked in. The sequenced sample was naive CD8+ T cells from blood, with Jurkat cell RNA spiked in. As to subset: FACS-sorted CD8+CD4-CCR7+CD45RA+ naive T cells. CDR3 sequence (DNA): TGCAGTGCTAGAGGTCACCCGGGACTAGCGGGAGCGCTTGGTCACGAGCAGTACTTC. It specifies CSARGHPGLAGALGHEQYF.